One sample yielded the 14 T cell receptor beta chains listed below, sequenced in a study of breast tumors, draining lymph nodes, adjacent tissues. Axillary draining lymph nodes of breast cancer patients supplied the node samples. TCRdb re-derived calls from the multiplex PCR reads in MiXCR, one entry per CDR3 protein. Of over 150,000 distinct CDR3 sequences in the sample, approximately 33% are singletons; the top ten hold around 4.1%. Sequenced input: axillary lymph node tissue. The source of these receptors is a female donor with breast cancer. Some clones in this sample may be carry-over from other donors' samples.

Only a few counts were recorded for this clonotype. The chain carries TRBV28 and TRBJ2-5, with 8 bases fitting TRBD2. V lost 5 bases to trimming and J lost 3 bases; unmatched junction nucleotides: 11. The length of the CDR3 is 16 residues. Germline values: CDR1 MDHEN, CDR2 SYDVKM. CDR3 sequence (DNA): TGTGCCAGCAGTCCCGCCCTTATAGCGGGAAAAGAGACCCAGTACTTC. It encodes CASSPALIAGKETQYF. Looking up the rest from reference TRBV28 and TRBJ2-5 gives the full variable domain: DVKVTQSSRYLVKRTGEKVFLECVQDMDHENMFWYRQDPGLGLRLIYFSYDVKMKEKGDIPEGYSVSREKKERFSLILESASTNQTSMYLCASSPALIAGKETQYFGPGTRLLVL.

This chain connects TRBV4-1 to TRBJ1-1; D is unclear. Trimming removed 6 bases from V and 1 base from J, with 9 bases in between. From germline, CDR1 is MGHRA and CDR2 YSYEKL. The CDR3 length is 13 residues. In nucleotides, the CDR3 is TGCGCCAGCAGTGGACTGACGAACACTGAAGCTTTCTTT. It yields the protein CASSGLTNTEAFF.

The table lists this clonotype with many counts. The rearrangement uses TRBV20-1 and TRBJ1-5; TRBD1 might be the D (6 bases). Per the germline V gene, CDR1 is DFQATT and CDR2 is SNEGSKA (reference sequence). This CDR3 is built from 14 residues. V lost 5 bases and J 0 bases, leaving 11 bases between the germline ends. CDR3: CSAVQGSSNQPQHF. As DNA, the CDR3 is TGCAGTGCTGTACAGGGAAGTAGCAATCAGCCCCAGCATTTT.

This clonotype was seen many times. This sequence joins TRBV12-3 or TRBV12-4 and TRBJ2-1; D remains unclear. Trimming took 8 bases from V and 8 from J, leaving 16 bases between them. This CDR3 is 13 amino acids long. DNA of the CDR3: TGTGCCAGCGGACCCGAAAGGGTCGATGAGCAGTTCTTC. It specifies CASGPERVDEQFF.

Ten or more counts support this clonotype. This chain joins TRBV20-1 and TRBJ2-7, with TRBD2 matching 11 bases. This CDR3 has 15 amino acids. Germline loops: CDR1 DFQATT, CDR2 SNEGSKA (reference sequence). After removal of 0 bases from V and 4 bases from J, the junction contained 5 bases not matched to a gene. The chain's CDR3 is CSARETGTSGYEQYF. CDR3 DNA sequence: TGCAGTGCTAGAGAAACCGGGACTAGCGGATACGAGCAGTACTTC.

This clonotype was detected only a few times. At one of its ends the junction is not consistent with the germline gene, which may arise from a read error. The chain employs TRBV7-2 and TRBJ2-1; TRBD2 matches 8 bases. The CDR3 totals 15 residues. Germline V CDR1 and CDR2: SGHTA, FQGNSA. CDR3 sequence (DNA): TGTGCCAGCAGCCCCCGGGGGGGTTCCTACAATGAGCAGCTCTTC. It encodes CASSPRGGSYNEQLF.

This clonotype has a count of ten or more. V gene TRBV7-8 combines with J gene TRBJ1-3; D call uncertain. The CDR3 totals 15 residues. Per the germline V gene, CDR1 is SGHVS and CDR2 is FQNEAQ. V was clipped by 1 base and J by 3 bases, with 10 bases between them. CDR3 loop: CASSLGLSSGNTIYF. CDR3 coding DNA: TGTGCCAGCAGCTTAGGTTTAAGTAGTGGAAACACCATATATTTT.

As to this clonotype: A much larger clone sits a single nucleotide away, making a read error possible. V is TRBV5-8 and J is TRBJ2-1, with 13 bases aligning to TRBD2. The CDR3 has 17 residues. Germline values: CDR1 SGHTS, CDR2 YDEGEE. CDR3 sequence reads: CASGLVLAGGAYNEQFF. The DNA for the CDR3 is TGTGCCAGCGGCTTGGTACTAGCGGGAGGGGCCTACAATGAGCAGTTCTTC.

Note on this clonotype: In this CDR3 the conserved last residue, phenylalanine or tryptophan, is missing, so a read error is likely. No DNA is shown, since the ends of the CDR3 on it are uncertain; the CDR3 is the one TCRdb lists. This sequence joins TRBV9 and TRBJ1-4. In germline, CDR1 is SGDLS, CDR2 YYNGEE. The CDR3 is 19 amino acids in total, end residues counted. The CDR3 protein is CASSLTGTGDSIWPSRRTD.

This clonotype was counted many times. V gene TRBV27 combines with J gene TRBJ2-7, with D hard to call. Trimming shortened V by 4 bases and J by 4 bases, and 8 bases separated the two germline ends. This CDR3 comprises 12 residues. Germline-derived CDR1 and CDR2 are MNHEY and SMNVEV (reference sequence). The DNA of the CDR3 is TGTGCCAGCAGTTCAACGGTTTACGAGCAGTACTTC. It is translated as CASSSTVYEQYF.

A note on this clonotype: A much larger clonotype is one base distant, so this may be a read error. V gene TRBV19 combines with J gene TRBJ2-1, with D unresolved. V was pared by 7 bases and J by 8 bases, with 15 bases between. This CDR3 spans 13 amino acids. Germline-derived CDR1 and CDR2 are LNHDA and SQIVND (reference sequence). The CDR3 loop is CASTVKQIDEQFF. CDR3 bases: TGTGCCAGTACCGTGAAACAAATAGATGAGCAGTTCTTC. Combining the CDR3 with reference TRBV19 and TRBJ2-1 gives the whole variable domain DGGITQSPKYLFRKEGQNVTLSCEQNLNHDAMYWYRQDPGQGLRLIYYSQIVNDFQKGDIAEGYSVSREKKESFPLTVTSAQKNPTAFYLCASTVKQIDEQFFGPGTRLTVL.

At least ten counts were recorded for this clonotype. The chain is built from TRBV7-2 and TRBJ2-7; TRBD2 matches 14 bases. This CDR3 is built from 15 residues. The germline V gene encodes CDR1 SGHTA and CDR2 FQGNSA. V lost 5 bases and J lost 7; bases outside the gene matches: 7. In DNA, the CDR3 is TGTGCCAGCAGCCAAGGGACTAGCGGGAGTAAGGAGCAGTACTTC. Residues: CASSQGTSGSKEQYF.

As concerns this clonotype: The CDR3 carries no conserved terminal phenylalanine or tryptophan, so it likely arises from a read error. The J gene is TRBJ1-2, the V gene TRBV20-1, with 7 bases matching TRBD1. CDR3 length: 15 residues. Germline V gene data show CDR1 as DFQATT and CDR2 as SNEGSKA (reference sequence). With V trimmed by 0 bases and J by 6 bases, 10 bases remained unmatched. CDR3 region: CSARDTGQVGHGYTL. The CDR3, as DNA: TGCAGTGCTAGAGATACAGGACAGGTCGGCCATGGCTACACCCTC.

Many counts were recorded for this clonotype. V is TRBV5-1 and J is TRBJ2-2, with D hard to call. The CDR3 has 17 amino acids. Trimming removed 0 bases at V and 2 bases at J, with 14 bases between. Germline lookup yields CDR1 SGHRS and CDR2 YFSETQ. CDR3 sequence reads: CASSLDGRSANTGELFF. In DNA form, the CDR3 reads TGCGCCAGCAGCTTGGATGGCAGGTCCGCAAACACCGGGGAGCTGTTTTTT.